The entry below gives a single T cell receptor beta chain sequence along with its context. The antigen is undetermined. CDR3 length: 15 amino acids. Germline lookup yields CDR1 SGHRS and CDR2 YFSETQ. V shed 1 base and J shed 1 base, with 10 bases lying between them. These data originate in a study of blood T cells in healthy people across ages. A sample-barcoded 5' primer and a J-beta primer mix were used in a second PCR of roughly 6 to 11 cycles. TCRdb used MiXCR to reprocess the 5' RACE reads, holding one entry per CDR3 protein. The sample lists hundreds of thousands of distinct CDR3 sequences, about 56% seen once, with approximately 24% in the top ten. The study, taken as a whole, reports: Greater diversity and more naive CD4+ cells were seen in long-lived donors than in aged donors. It was not known whether donors were CMV positive (a possible confounder of expanded clonotype changes).

The sequenced sample was blood. The TCR comes from a man between 35 and 55 years old in good health. The genes are TRBV5-1 and TRBJ2-3, with TRBD2 as a possible D gene (5 bases). CDR3 region: CASSLTGDGTDTQYF. For the CDR3, the DNA is TGCGCCAGCAGCTTGACCGGGGATGGCACAGATACGCAGTATTTT.